This is a list of T cell receptor beta chains from one sample in a study of blood T cell repertoires in COVID-19. TCRdb keeps only in-frame clones here, not all; method: immunoSEQ multiplex PCR. The table records tens of thousands of clones, 88% of them present only once. Sequenced input: peripheral blood. Every receptor here comes from an older woman with active COVID-19. The CDR3 runs from the conserved cysteine through the conserved F or W. Fields, in order: clone size, V gene, J gene, D gene, CDR3 protein, CDR3 DNA. The D gene is left open where the match is weak. Only some rows state a clone size, as once, few, many or a class for expanded clones.

clone size: NA
V gene: TRBV6-1
J gene: TRBJ2-7
D gene: TRBD1
CDR3 protein: CASSELQGEAYEQYF
CDR3 DNA: TGTGCCAGCAGTGAACTACAGGGGGAAGCCTACGAGCAGTACTTC

clone size: NA
V gene: TRBV7-3
J gene: TRBJ2-5
D gene: NA
CDR3 protein: CASSSGQGETQYF
CDR3 DNA: TGTGCCAGCAGCAGTGGGCAGGGAGAGACCCAGTACTTC

clone size: NA
V gene: TRBV7-2
J gene: TRBJ2-7
D gene: TRBD2
CDR3 protein: CASSLTGTSGSAEQYF
CDR3 DNA: TGTGCCAGCAGCTTAACCGGGACTAGCGGGAGTGCCGAGCAGTACTTC

clone size: NA
V gene: TRBV9
J gene: TRBJ1-2
D gene: TRBD1
CDR3 protein: CASSPPGQRYGYTF
CDR3 DNA: TGTGCCAGCAGCCCTCCGGGACAGCGCTATGGCTACACCTTC

clone size: NA
V gene: TRBV2
J gene: TRBJ2-7
D gene: TRBD2
CDR3 protein: CASSEEREAPYEQYF
CDR3 DNA: TGTGCCAGCAGTGAGGAGCGGGAGGCCCCCTACGAGCAGTACTTC

clone size: NA
V gene: TRBV9
J gene: TRBJ1-2
D gene: NA
CDR3 protein: CASSPRRQDNYGYTF
CDR3 DNA: TGTGCCAGCAGCCCCCGGCGCCAGGATAACTATGGCTACACCTTC

clone size: NA
V gene: TRBV6-4
J gene: TRBJ2-2
D gene: TRBD1
CDR3 protein: CASSQTGGGELFF
CDR3 DNA: TGTGCCAGCAGTCAAACAGGGGGCGGGGAGCTGTTTTTT

clone size: NA
V gene: TRBV10-1
J gene: TRBJ2-1
D gene: NA
CDR3 protein: CASSESERYNEQFF
CDR3 DNA: TGCGCCAGCAGTGAGTCCGAGCGGTACAATGAGCAGTTCTTC

clone size: NA
V gene: TRBV5-1
J gene: TRBJ2-5
D gene: NA
CDR3 protein: CASSLRVQETQYF
CDR3 DNA: TGCGCCAGCAGCTTGCGGGTCCAAGAGACCCAGTACTTC

clone size: NA
V gene: TRBV10-1
J gene: TRBJ2-1
D gene: TRBD2
CDR3 protein: CASNLLADYNEQFF
CDR3 DNA: TGCGCCAGCAATTTACTAGCGGATTACAATGAGCAGTTCTTC

clone size: NA
V gene: TRBV10-1
J gene: TRBJ2-1
D gene: NA
CDR3 protein: CASSASDPAFVNEQFF
CDR3 DNA: TGCGCCAGCAGTGCCAGCGACCCAGCCTTCGTCAATGAGCAGTTCTTC

clone size: NA
V gene: TRBV10-3
J gene: TRBJ1-1
D gene: NA
CDR3 protein: CAISEVGLEAFF
CDR3 DNA: TGTGCCATCAGTGAAGTGGGGCTTGAAGCTTTCTTT

clone size: NA
V gene: TRBV4-2
J gene: TRBJ1-1
D gene: NA
CDR3 protein: CASSHPGLWEAEAFF
CDR3 DNA: TGTGCCAGCAGCCACCCGGGACTCTGGGAGGCTGAAGCTTTCTTT

clone size: once
V gene: TRBV4-2
J gene: TRBJ2-3
D gene: NA
CDR3 protein: CASSQGEADTQYF
CDR3 DNA: TGTGCCAGCAGCCAAGGCGAGGCAGATACGCAGTATTTT

clone size: NA
V gene: TRBV3-1/TRBV3-2
J gene: TRBJ1-2
D gene: NA
CDR3 protein: CASSPSDTSNYGYTF
CDR3 DNA: TGTGCCAGCAGCCCATCCGACACCTCTAACTATGGCTACACCTTC